This paragraph reports one T cell receptor (beta chain). This entry comes from a study of blood T cell repertoires in COVID-19. Study-wide context: Some COVID-19 samples were acute and others convalescent; all came from the United States, Italy and Spain. T cells, B-cell-depleted T cells, or PBMCs provided the cDNA or gDNA that served as material.

The CDR3 runs 17 residues. V lost 6 bases to trimming and J lost 6 bases, with 23 bases between them. Germline values: CDR1 MNHEY, CDR2 SMNVEV (reference sequence). As handled by the study authors: Researchers report that nucleated cell counts were estimated from reference gene primer amplification. Measured with immunoSEQ multiplex PCR; TCRdb has only the in-frame clones, and not every one. V, J and clone size reflect that table, while D and trimming were determined from the DNA. The sample lists approximately 210,000 clones, roughly 87% seen once, with 1.5% to 2% in the top ten. This clonotype was sampled from a man aged 35 to 55 with active or convalescent COVID-19. The sequencing input was peripheral blood. The genes are TRBV27 and TRBJ1-4; tentatively, D is TRBD1 (5 bases). CDR3 protein: CASSVGAPTDIDEKLFF. The CDR3 DNA is TGTGCCAGCAGCGTAGGGGCCCCAACGGATATTGATGAAAAACTGTTTTTT.